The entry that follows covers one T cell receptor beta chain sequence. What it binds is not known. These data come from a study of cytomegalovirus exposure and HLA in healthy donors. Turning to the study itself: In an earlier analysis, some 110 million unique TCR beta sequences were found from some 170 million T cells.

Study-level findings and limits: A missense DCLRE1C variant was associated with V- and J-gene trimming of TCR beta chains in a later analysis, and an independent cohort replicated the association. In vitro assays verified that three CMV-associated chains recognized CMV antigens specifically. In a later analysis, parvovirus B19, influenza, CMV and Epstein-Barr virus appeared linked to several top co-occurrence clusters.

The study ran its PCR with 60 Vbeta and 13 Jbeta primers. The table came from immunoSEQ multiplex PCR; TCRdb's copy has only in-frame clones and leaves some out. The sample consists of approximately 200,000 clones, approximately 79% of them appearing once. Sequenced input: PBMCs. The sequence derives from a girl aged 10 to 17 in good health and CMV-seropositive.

CDR3 loop: CASRQEGITNEKLFF. The CDR3 DNA follows: TGCGCCAGCAGACAAGAGGGAATTACTAATGAAAAACTGTTTTTT. The J gene is TRBJ1-4, the V gene TRBV5-1, with D hard to call. CDR1 is SGHRS and CDR2 is YFSETQ in the germline V gene. This CDR3 has 15 amino acids. V shed 5 bases and J shed 2 bases, with 13 bases lying between them.